The 13 T cell receptor beta chains listed next were all sequenced from one sample in a study of blood T cell repertoires in COVID-19. Clones were read by immunoSEQ multiplex PCR, and TCRdb kept only the in-frame ones, dropping some. The table lists around 200,000 clones, 65% to 85% of them singletons. The specimen was peripheral blood. The receptors here all came from a man in his fifties or sixties with active or convalescent COVID-19.

The chain links TRBV24-1 to TRBJ1-5, with D possibly matching TRBD1 (5 bases). The CDR3 is 14 amino acids. Between the trimmed V and J ends, which lost 2 bases and 5 bases, there was a span of 9 bases. Germline CDR1 is KGHDR and CDR2 is SFDVKD. CDR3 amino acids: CATSDSGGDQPQHF. CDR3 nucleotides: TGTGCCACCAGTGATTCCGGGGGGGATCAGCCCCAGCATTTT.

This clone was observed many times. The chain couples TRBV6-4 to TRBJ2-3, with 7 bases that match TRBD2. After removal of 0 bases from V and 4 bases from J, the junction contained 7 bases not matched to a gene. CDR3 size: 16 residues. The germline V gene has CDR1 MRHNA and CDR2 SNTAGT. CDR3 protein: CASSDSEGGPADTQYF. CDR3 nucleotide sequence: TGTGCCAGCAGTGACTCTGAGGGAGGGCCGGCAGATACGCAGTATTTT.

The J gene is TRBJ1-1, the V gene TRBV14; 7 nucleotides match TRBD1. Trimming took 4 bases from V and 4 from J; bases not matched to a gene: 6. The CDR3 is 14 amino acids. Germline-derived CDR1 and CDR2 are SGHDN and FVKESK. In nucleotides, the CDR3 is TGTGCCAGCAGCCCTGACAGGGTTGGCACTGAAGCTTTCTTT. It translates to CASSPDRVGTEAFF.

This chain connects TRBV7-9 to TRBJ2-7; a weak D match, TRBD2 (6 bases). V gave up 5 bases and J gave up 0 bases, with 14 bases separating them. Germline V lookup: CDR1 SEHNR, CDR2 FQNEAQ (reference sequence). The CDR3 runs 15 residues. The CDR3 protein is CASSTLRGVSYEQYF. The CDR3 nucleotides read TGTGCCAGCAGCACTCTCCGCGGGGTCTCCTACGAGCAGTACTTC.

The chain is built from TRBV7-8 and TRBJ1-1; D is uncertain. The CDR3 contains 13 residues. Germline V gene sequence: CDR1 SGHVS, CDR2 FQNEAQ. Trimming cost V 6 bases and J 1 base, with 9 bases left between them. The CDR3 DNA is TGTGCCAGCAGTCGAGGGAGGAACACTGAAGCTTTCTTT. Its translation is CASSRGRNTEAFF.

This clone occurred a few times. This sequence joins TRBV6-5 and TRBJ1-2; no reliable D call. Germline lookup yields CDR1 MNHEY and CDR2 SVGAGI. This CDR3 contains 14 residues. Trimming cost V 7 bases and J 5 bases, with 17 bases left between them. The CDR3 DNA sequence: TGTGCCAGCACCCAAGGAGCCGGGGAATATGGCTACACCTTC. Its translation: CASTQGAGEYGYTF.

V gene TRBV2 combines with J gene TRBJ1-1; 7 nucleotides line up with TRBD1. The V and J ends lost 5 bases and 2 bases, in that order; junction bases with no gene match: 5. The CDR3 is 14 residues long. The germline V gene encodes CDR1 SNHLY and CDR2 FYNNEI. This chain's CDR3 is CASSSTGANTEAFF. CDR3 DNA: TGTGCCAGCAGTTCTACAGGGGCCAACACTGAAGCTTTCTTT.

J is TRBJ1-2 and V is TRBV6-1; D unresolved. V lost 2 bases, J lost 0 bases, and 10 bases lay in between. This CDR3 has 15 residues. Germline CDR1 MNHNS, CDR2 SASEGT. CDR3 nucleotide sequence: TGTGCCAGCAGTGAAAAGGGAGCCCCTAACTATGGCTACACCTTC. This encodes CASSEKGAPNYGYTF.

The V call is TRBV2, the J call TRBJ1-3; TRBD1 might be the D (5 bases). The CDR3 sequence is 15 residues long. Trimming removed 4 bases at V and 2 bases at J, with 12 bases between. Germline V gene lookup returns CDR1 SNHLY and CDR2 FYNNEI. CDR3 loop: CASSAGGFTGNTIYF. The CDR3 DNA reads TGTGCCAGCAGTGCGGGGGGGTTCACTGGAAACACCATATATTTT.

V is TRBV6-5 and J is TRBJ2-3; weak D call: TRBD1 (5 bases). The CDR3 totals 15 residues. V was cut by 2 bases and J by 2 bases, with 11 bases left in between. Germline lookup yields CDR1 MNHEY and CDR2 SVGAGI. The CDR3 loop is CASSYTGATTDTQYF. CDR3 DNA: TGTGCCAGCAGTTACACTGGGGCGACCACAGATACGCAGTATTTT.

The J gene is TRBJ1-1, the V gene TRBV12-3 or TRBV12-4; 9 nucleotides align to TRBD1. The CDR3 sequence is 13 residues long. The V and J ends lost 8 bases and 5 bases, in that order; junction bases with no gene match: 6. CDR3 in DNA: TGTGCCAGCCGCTCGACAGGGGGTACTGAAGCTTTCTTT. This gives the protein CASRSTGGTEAFF.

This sequence joins TRBV30 and TRBJ1-2; 7 nucleotides match TRBD1. The CDR3 length is 13 residues. From germline, CDR1 is GTSNPN and CDR2 SVGIG (reference sequence). Trimming cost V 2 bases and J 7 bases; bases outside gene matches: 7. The CDR3 reads CAWSKRGRGGYTF. DNA for the CDR3: TGTGCCTGGAGTAAGAGGGGGCGCGGTGGCTACACCTTC. The variable domain in full, with the rest retrieved from reference TRBV30 and TRBJ1-2, is SQTIHQWPATLVQPVGSPLSLECTVEGTSNPNLYWYRQAAGRGLQLLFYSVGIGQISSEVPQNLSASRPQDRQFILSSKKLLLSDSGFYLCAWSKRGRGGYTFGSGTRLTVV.

The table lists this clone with a count of one. The rearrangement uses TRBV2 and TRBJ2-5; unclear D gene. V was trimmed by 3 bases and J by 9 bases, leaving 11 bases between them. The V gene's germline CDR1 is SNHLY and CDR2 FYNNEI. The CDR3 has 12 amino acids. In nucleotides, the CDR3 is TGTGCCAGCAGTGAGGGCGTTGGGTCCCAGTACTTC. Amino acids: CASSEGVGSQYF.